A selection of T cell receptor beta chains follows, all from one sample in a study of cytomegalovirus exposure and HLA in healthy donors. TCRdb keeps only in-frame clones here, not all; method: immunoSEQ multiplex PCR. The data contain about 98,000 clones, roughly 87% of them seen just once; the ten biggest clones take up 6.3%. Source material: PBMCs. The source is a man aged 18-30 years in good health and CMV-seropositive. The CDR3 runs from the conserved cysteine through the conserved F or W. Clone size is stated in some rows and not others, as once, few, many or a class when expanded.

size	V	J	CDR3
NA	TRBV28	TRBJ2-7	CASSSYGGDYEQYF
NA	TRBV7-2	TRBJ2-7	CASSLVTSTYEQYF
NA	TRBV21-1	TRBJ2-2	CAGRVERGDQEDTGELFF
NA	TRBV18	TRBJ1-1	CASSPRAVGAWGTEAFF
NA	TRBV27	TRBJ1-5	CASSPWTGGNQPQHF
NA	TRBV6-6	TRBJ2-3	CASSPGGRDRDTQYF
NA	TRBV15	TRBJ2-1	CATSSLRTGGKDEQFF
NA	TRBV2	TRBJ2-1	CASSDTGAGGRQFF
NA	TRBV7-9	TRBJ1-6	CASSSGQGDNSPLHF
NA	TRBV5-5	TRBJ2-2	CASSLGGGGPANTGELFF
NA	TRBV11-3	TRBJ2-2	CASSLGAGLARELFF
NA	TRBV5-1	TRBJ1-4	CASSLGGGIFRGGEKLFF
NA	TRBV4-3	TRBJ2-1	CASSLGTANNEQFF
NA	TRBV7-6	TRBJ2-7	CASSPNTYEQYF
NA	TRBV11-2	TRBJ2-7	CASSAKTGTGVPYEQYF
NA	TRBV5-6	TRBJ1-1	CASSLSPSLRNTEAFF
NA	TRBV4-1	TRBJ1-1	CASSQVTVGVGDTEAFF
NA	TRBV5-1	TRBJ1-2	CASSSLSWGGDYGYTF
NA	TRBV9	TRBJ1-2	CASSVEEGMGQGYTF
once	TRBV5-1	TRBJ2-7	CASSLAGDSYEQYF
NA	TRBV27	TRBJ1-3	CASSFRGGANSGNTIYF
NA	TRBV7-2	TRBJ2-5	CASSLGQGSQETQYF
once	TRBV7-2	TRBJ1-1	CASSAQGGNTEAFF
NA	TRBV4-2	TRBJ2-7	CASSQDLLQGAYEQYF
NA	TRBV19	TRBJ2-3	CASLREDTDTQYF
NA	TRBV7-6	TRBJ2-1	CASSRPTGNNEQFF
once	TRBV16	TRBJ2-5	CASSQRLTGTGGQETQYF
NA	TRBV7-9	TRBJ1-2	CASMSGGYGYTF
NA	TRBV7-9	TRBJ2-7	CASSQSPYEQYF
NA	TRBV5-5	TRBJ2-7	CASSLGLAGDYEQYF
NA	TRBV28	TRBJ2-7	CVSRQGTTYEQYF
NA	TRBV7-8	TRBJ2-3	CASSEGVTRTDTQYF
NA	TRBV7-3	TRBJ2-5	CASSMGQGEKTQYF
NA	TRBV4-1	TRBJ2-3	CASSQDSGGSTDTQYF
NA	TRBV5-4	TRBJ2-7	CASSPRQGGSYEQYF
NA	TRBV28	TRBJ1-2	CASSTPGQGGFGYTF
NA	TRBV27	TRBJ2-5	CASSLRWDSQETQYF
NA	TRBV18	TRBJ1-6	CASSPQIGSSYNSPLHF
NA	TRBV7-2	TRBJ2-1	CASSLVAHEQFF
NA	TRBV4-1	TRBJ2-3	CASSQDREGTDTQYF
NA	TRBV19	TRBJ2-7	CASRATGVYEQYF
NA	TRBV28	TRBJ2-7	CASSLAPGHPYF
NA	TRBV14	TRBJ1-2	CASSQDLTVRRGYTF
NA	TRBV11-3	TRBJ1-1	CASSGAFSSQRYTEAFF
NA	TRBV7-9	TRBJ2-1	CASSLGTSVDEQFF
NA	TRBV7-9	TRBJ2-7	CASSRLIPSGATYEQYF
NA	TRBV13	TRBJ1-1	CASSLAVDGGSEAFF
NA	TRBV4-3	TRBJ2-1	CASSQEPGLALTNNEQFF
few	TRBV19	TRBJ2-2	CASSMASGRSTGELFF
NA	TRBV5-1	TRBJ2-2	CASSAGQGFTGELFF
NA	TRBV10-3	TRBJ2-7	CAISDSAGYEQYF
once	TRBV2	TRBJ2-7	CASRQLAGEGYEQYF
NA	TRBV5-6	TRBJ1-5	CASSLVENSNQPQHF
NA	TRBV27	TRBJ1-2	CASRPQGQVPNYGYTF
NA	TRBV29-1	TRBJ2-7	CSVDEGGAFNEQYF